This entry lists 14 T cell receptor beta chains sequenced from one sample in a study of cytomegalovirus exposure and HLA in healthy donors. This PCR relied on a set of 60 Vbeta primers and 13 Jbeta primers. TCRdb keeps only in-frame clones here, not all; method: immunoSEQ multiplex PCR. The sample has about 150,000 clones, 65% to 75% seen once. Sequencing input: PBMCs. The receptors were sampled from a man aged 30 to 45 in good health and CMV-seronegative.

This clone was seen once. The J gene is TRBJ2-1, the V gene TRBV15, with 13 bases fitting TRBD2. J gave up 6 bases and V 2 bases, and 7 bases lay outside the gene matches. Germline-derived CDR1 and CDR2 are LNHNV and YYDKDF (reference sequence). The CDR3 totals 17 residues. The CDR3 loop is CATSRTLLAGGANEQFF. DNA for the CDR3: TGTGCCACCAGCAGAACTCTACTAGCGGGGGGGGCCAATGAGCAGTTCTTC.

This chain connects TRBV6-5 to TRBJ2-2; 11 bases align to TRBD1. V shed 10 bases and J 5 bases; nucleotides not matched to a gene: 6. Germline CDR1 is MNHEY and CDR2 is SVGAGI. There are 14 residues in the CDR3. CDR3: CATRGQGETGELFF. As DNA, the CDR3 is TGTGCCACGAGGGGACAGGGGGAAACCGGGGAGCTGTTTTTT.

The genes are TRBV5-4 and TRBJ2-7, with 10 bases aligning to TRBD2. Germline CDR1 SGHNT, CDR2 YYREEE (reference sequence). The length of the CDR3 is 15 residues. Trimming at V came to 4 bases and at J to 1 base, leaving 5 bases not matched to a gene. The CDR3 DNA is TGTGCCAGCAGCCCCAGGACTAGCGGTTCCTACGAGCAGTACTTC. Protein: CASSPRTSGSYEQYF. Variable domain in full (rest from reference TRBV5-4 and TRBJ2-7): ETGVTQSPTHLIKTRGQQVTLRCSSQSGHNTVSWYQQALGQGPQFIFQYYREEENGRGNFPPRFSGLQFPNYSSELNVNALELDDSALYLCASSPRTSGSYEQYFGPGTRLTVT.

The V gene is TRBV18, the J gene TRBJ1-1; D is perhaps TRBD1 (6 bases). Per the germline V gene, CDR1 is KGHSH and CDR2 is LQKENI. Trimming pared 6 bases from V and 3 bases from J, leaving 20 bases between. The CDR3 runs 16 residues. The CDR3 coding sequence is TGTGCCAGCTCCCTTCTCCGGGGGGGCGGTGACACTGAAGCTTTCTTT. Translated: CASSLLRGGGDTEAFF.

V is TRBV2 and J is TRBJ1-6, with 12 bases aligning to TRBD1. Germline trimming cut 7 bases from V and 7 bases from J; bases unmatched to any gene: 8. Germline CDR1 is SNHLY and CDR2 is FYNNEI. There are 16 residues in the CDR3. This CDR3 is CASTRDRGRENSPLHF. The CDR3 DNA is TGTGCCAGCACCCGGGACAGGGGGCGCGAAAATTCACCCCTCCACTTT.

A few counts support this clone. The rearrangement uses TRBV27 and TRBJ2-2, with TRBD1 as a possible D gene (6 bases). Between the trimmed V and J ends, which lost 3 bases and 4 bases, there was a span of 9 bases. Germline CDR1 MNHEY, CDR2 SMNVEV (reference sequence). The CDR3 has 14 residues. The CDR3 region has the DNA TGTGCCAGCAGTTTGGGGACAAGCACCGGGGAGCTGTTTTTT. Its protein is CASSLGTSTGELFF.

The chain combines TRBV6-6 with TRBJ1-5, with a tentative D call TRBD1 (5 bases). V was clipped by 5 bases and J by 7 bases, with 15 bases between them. The CDR3 spans 14 residues. Germline lookup yields CDR1 MNHNY and CDR2 SVGAGI (reference sequence). The CDR3 spells CASSTTGVGQPQHF. The CDR3 coding sequence is TGTGCCAGCAGTACCACGGGGGTCGGGCAGCCCCAGCATTTT.

This sequence joins TRBV28 and TRBJ1-5; TRBD1 matches 8 bases. Losses at the gene ends were 5 bases for V and 3 bases for J; bases not matched to a gene: 3. Germline lookup yields CDR1 MDHEN and CDR2 SYDVKM. CDR3 size: 14 residues. CDR3 protein: CASSMDRANQPQHF. The CDR3 DNA is TGTGCCAGCAGTATGGACAGGGCCAATCAGCCCCAGCATTTT.

The rearrangement uses TRBV5-7 and TRBJ2-7; TRBD1 matches 9 bases. TRBV5-7 is recorded as an ORF, its role being uncertain. V lost 0 bases and J lost 4; bases outside the gene matches: 11. The CDR3 extends over 17 amino acids. In DNA, the CDR3 is TGTGCCAGCAGCTTGGGACCTACAGGGGGCTATACATACGAGCAGTACTTC. Translation: CASSLGPTGGYTYEQYF.

The chain uses TRBV5-6 and TRBJ2-2, with D unclear. V dropped 3 bases and J dropped 8 bases, with 20 bases sitting between them. Germline lookup yields CDR1 SGHDT and CDR2 YYEEEE. This CDR3 comprises 16 residues. DNA of the CDR3: TGTGCCAGCAGCTCCCCCGACTCGGGTGCGAGGGGGGAGCTGTTTTTT. This sequence encodes CASSSPDSGARGELFF. Variable domain in full (rest from reference TRBV5-6 and TRBJ2-2): DAGVTQSPTHLIKTRGQQVTLRCSPKSGHDTVSWYQQALGQGPQFIFQYYEEEERQRGNFPDRFSGHQFPNYSSELNVNALLLGDSALYLCASSSPDSGARGELFFGEGSRLTVL.

The rearrangement joins TRBV2 to TRBJ2-2; tentatively, D is TRBD1 (5 bases). From germline, CDR1 is SNHLY and CDR2 FYNNEI. The CDR3 is 15 amino acids. V was shortened by 4 bases and J by 2 bases, with 11 bases between the two germline ends. CDR3 bases: TGTGCCAGCAGTGCTAGGACATTAAACACCGGGGAGCTGTTTTTT. This gives the protein CASSARTLNTGELFF.

The chain recombines TRBV15 with TRBJ2-7, with D perhaps TRBD1 (5 bases). CDR1 is LNHNV, CDR2 YYDKDF, per germline (reference sequence). Trimming stripped 0 bases from V and 0 bases from J, with 9 bases between. The CDR3 length is 15 residues. The CDR3 spells CATSRETASSYEQYF. The DNA of the CDR3 is TGTGCCACCAGCAGAGAGACAGCAAGCTCCTACGAGCAGTACTTC. The complete variable domain, with remaining parts taken from reference TRBV15 and TRBJ2-7, reads DAMVIQNPRYQVTQFGKPVTLSCSQTLNHNVMYWYQQKSSQAPKLLFHYYDKDFNNEADTPDNFQSRRPNTSFCFLDIRSPGLGDTAMYLCATSRETASSYEQYFGPGTRLTVT.

The chain recombines TRBV7-8 with TRBJ2-7, with 10 positions matching TRBD2. The CDR3 is 14 amino acids. The ends lost 6 bases at V and 2 bases at J; junction bases unmatched: 4. Per the germline V gene, CDR1 is SGHVS and CDR2 is FQNEAQ. The CDR3 reads CASSPGTSAYEQYF. CDR3 sequence (DNA): TGTGCCAGCAGTCCCGGGACTAGCGCCTACGAGCAGTACTTC.

The V call is TRBV5-1, the J call TRBJ1-1; 8 nucleotides align to TRBD1. Per germline, CDR1 SGHRS and CDR2 YFSETQ. The V and J ends lost 5 bases and 0 bases, in that order; junction bases with no gene match: 3. This CDR3 comprises 14 residues. The CDR3 is CASRWGQVNTEAFF. The CDR3 coding sequence is TGCGCCAGCAGATGGGGACAGGTGAACACTGAAGCTTTCTTT.